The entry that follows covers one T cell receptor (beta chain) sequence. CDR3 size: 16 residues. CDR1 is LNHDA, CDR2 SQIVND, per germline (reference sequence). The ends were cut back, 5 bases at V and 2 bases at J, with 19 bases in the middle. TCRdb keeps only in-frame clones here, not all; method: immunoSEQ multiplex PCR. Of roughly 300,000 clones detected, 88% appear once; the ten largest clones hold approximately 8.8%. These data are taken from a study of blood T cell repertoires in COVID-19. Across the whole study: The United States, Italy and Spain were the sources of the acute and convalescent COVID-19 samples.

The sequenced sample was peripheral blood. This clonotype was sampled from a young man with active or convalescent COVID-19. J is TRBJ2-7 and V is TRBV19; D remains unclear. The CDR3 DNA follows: TGTGCCAGTAGTCTGGATCAGAGGTCGTCAACCTACGAGCAGTACTTC. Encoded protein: CASSLDQRSSTYEQYF.